Below, 16 T cell receptor beta chains from the same sample are listed, as sequenced in a study of Ad26.COV2.S vaccination and SARS-CoV-2 variants. This sample's treatment: over 15 received Ad26.COV2.S at low or high dose, single or two shots; 5 received placebo; per-sample allocation not given. Repertoires come from day 63 after the first vaccine or placebo injection. Libraries were prepared by immunoSEQ multiplex PCR; TCRdb keeps only in-frame clonotypes and omits some of them. The repertoire holds over 400,000 clones, with 75% to 90% as singletons. The material sequenced was peripheral blood, taken in a trial of Ad26.COV2.S vaccine versus placebo. The source of these receptors is a person between 18 and 60 years old who received the Ad26.COV2.S COVID-19 vaccine or a placebo.

This clone came up once. The chain is built from TRBV6-5 and TRBJ2-7; D remains unclear. Trimming stripped 7 bases from V and 1 base from J, with 11 bases between. Per the germline V gene, CDR1 is MNHEY and CDR2 is SVGAGI. The CDR3 loop spans 13 amino acids. The CDR3 reads CASTESPSYEQYF. As DNA, the CDR3 is TGTGCCAGCACAGAAAGCCCATCCTACGAGCAGTACTTC.

Only one count was recorded for this clone. The chain employs TRBV28 and TRBJ1-1; no clear D gene. This CDR3 contains 14 residues. The V end was cut by 6 bases, the J end by 0 bases, with 11 bases between. Looked up from germline, CDR1 is MDHEN and CDR2 is SYDVKM. CDR3: CASRLSLVNTEAFF. The CDR3 DNA sequence: TGTGCCAGCAGGCTCAGTCTGGTGAACACTGAAGCTTTCTTT.

The chain uses TRBV27 and TRBJ1-5; no clear D. The germline V gene has CDR1 MNHEY and CDR2 SMNVEV (reference sequence). The CDR3 sequence is 13 residues long. V was clipped by 2 bases and J by 7 bases, with 9 bases between them. The DNA for the CDR3 is TGTGCCAGCAGTTTAAGCCCGGTGCAGCCCCAGCATTTT. Its translation is CASSLSPVQPQHF.

The rearrangement links TRBV6-2 or TRBV6-3 to TRBJ2-7; D may be TRBD2 (5 bases). The V gene lost 5 bases and the J gene lost 2 bases, with 13 bases spanning the gap. CDR1 and CDR2 from the germline V gene are MNHEY and SVGEGT. The CDR3 is made up of 14 amino acids. The CDR3 protein is CASSPPGWTYEQYF. The CDR3 DNA is TGTGCCAGCAGTCCCCCGGGATGGACCTACGAGCAGTACTTC.

In its sample, this clone was seen once. CDR3 amino acids: CASSPGLAGPGELFF. The CDR3 coding sequence is TGTGCCAGCAGCCCCGGACTAGCGGGCCCCGGGGAGCTGTTTTTT. This rearrangement joins TRBV11-3 to TRBJ2-2; the match to TRBD2 covers 11 bases. Germline V lookup: CDR1 SGHNT, CDR2 YENEEA. The CDR3 runs to 15 residues. The V and J ends lost 5 bases and 6 bases, in that order; junction bases with no gene match: 5.

The CDR3 sequence is CASSHVLGDPGANVLTF. The CDR3 coding sequence is TGTGCCAGCAGCCATGTTTTAGGGGACCCTGGGGCCAACGTCCTGACTTTC. The chain employs TRBV3-1 (or the pseudogene TRBV3-2) and TRBJ2-6; D may be TRBD1 or TRBD2 (5 bases each). The CDR3 sequence is 17 residues long. V gave up 3 bases and J gave up 2 bases, with 14 bases separating them. Germline lookup yields CDR1 LGHDT and CDR2 YNNKEL (reference sequence).

V and J are TRBV12-3 or TRBV12-4 and TRBJ1-2; D unclear. CDR3 size: 12 residues. V lost 1 base and J lost 7, with 7 bases in between. The CDR3 DNA follows: TGTGCCAGCAGTTTAGGGGCACGTGGCTACACCTTC. This encodes CASSLGARGYTF.

The chain recombines TRBV19 with TRBJ1-1; D perhaps matches TRBD1 (6 bases). The CDR3 is 13 residues long. V was shortened by 5 bases and J by 8 bases, with 15 bases between the two germline ends. From germline, CDR1 is LNHDA and CDR2 SQIVND (reference sequence). Here the CDR3 reads CASSPWTAAEAFF. CDR3 DNA sequence: TGTGCCAGTAGTCCATGGACAGCCGCCGAAGCTTTCTTT.

The chain recombines TRBV5-1 with TRBJ2-1, with D perhaps matching TRBD1 (5 bases). Germline loops: CDR1 SGHRS, CDR2 YFSETQ. Trimming took off 2 bases at V and 7 bases at J, with 10 bases between the two ends. The CDR3 is 13 amino acids. The CDR3 coding sequence is TGCGCCAGCAGCTTCAGGGCAGGGAATGAGCAGTTCTTC. This sequence encodes CASSFRAGNEQFF.

There are a few counts of this clone. In nucleotides, the CDR3 is TGTGCCAGCAGCAAGGACAGGTCGGGCGGGGAGCTGTTTTTT. Its translation is CASSKDRSGGELFF. The V gene is TRBV9, the J gene TRBJ2-2; 7 bases line up with TRBD1. The CDR3 sequence is 14 residues long. J was trimmed by 7 bases and V by 4 bases; bases with no gene match: 7. Germline-derived CDR1 and CDR2 are SGDLS and YYNGEE.

The J gene is TRBJ1-1, the V gene TRBV19, with 8 bases that match TRBD1. Germline V CDR1 and CDR2: LNHDA, SQIVND (reference sequence). The V and J ends lost 7 bases and 4 bases, in that order; junction bases with no gene match: 17. The CDR3 is 17 amino acids. This CDR3 is CASTTWRQGARGTEAFF. The CDR3, as DNA: TGTGCCAGTACGACCTGGCGGCAGGGGGCGAGGGGCACTGAAGCTTTCTTT.

The chain links TRBV4-1 to TRBJ1-4; D call uncertain. CDR3 size: 13 residues. The V gene lost 4 bases and the J gene lost 11 bases, with 14 bases spanning the gap. Per germline, CDR1 MGHRA and CDR2 YSYEKL. The CDR3 DNA reads as TGCGCCAGCAGCCCAACCGTCGCGGGGAAACTGTTTTTT. Its translation is CASSPTVAGKLFF.

V gene TRBV5-6 combines with J gene TRBJ1-5; 7 positions match TRBD1. The V and J ends lost 4 bases and 4 bases, in that order; junction bases with no gene match: 5. The CDR3 contains 14 residues. Germline lookup yields CDR1 SGHDT and CDR2 YYEEEE. The CDR3 DNA sequence: TGTGCCAGCAGCCCAGGGGGGCGGAATCAGCCCCAGCATTTT. It is translated as CASSPGGRNQPQHF. The entire variable domain, with the rest obtained from reference TRBV5-6 and TRBJ1-5, is as follows: DAGVTQSPTHLIKTRGQQVTLRCSPKSGHDTVSWYQQALGQGPQFIFQYYEEEERQRGNFPDRFSGHQFPNYSSELNVNALLLGDSALYLCASSPGGRNQPQHFGDGTRLSIL.

The rearrangement links TRBV19 to TRBJ2-6; 8 positions match TRBD1. This CDR3 is 18 amino acids long. In germline, CDR1 is LNHDA, CDR2 SQIVND (reference sequence). V trimming: 3 bases; J trimming: 0 bases; junction bases outside the gene matches: 7. CDR3 nucleotides: TGTGCCAGTAGTATCATAGGGACAGGCCACTCTGGGGCCAACGTCCTGACTTTC. This codes for CASSIIGTGHSGANVLTF. The full variable domain, rest sourced from reference TRBV19 and TRBJ2-6, is DGGITQSPKYLFRKEGQNVTLSCEQNLNHDAMYWYRQDPGQGLRLIYYSQIVNDFQKGDIAEGYSVSREKKESFPLTVTSAQKNPTAFYLCASSIIGTGHSGANVLTFGAGSRLTVL.

The V and J genes are TRBV5-1 and TRBJ2-3, with 7 bases lining up with TRBD1. The length of the CDR3 is 15 residues. V dropped 4 bases and J dropped 2; count of bases not matched to a gene: 7. Germline V CDR1 and CDR2: SGHRS, YFSETQ. The CDR3 protein is CASSRTRGNTDTQYF. Here the CDR3 DNA reads TGCGCCAGCAGCCGAACCAGGGGGAACACAGATACGCAGTATTTT.

This clone was seen a few times. The rearrangement links TRBV7-6 to TRBJ2-7; D ambiguous. V lost 3 bases to trimming and J lost 3 bases, with 9 bases between them. The CDR3 loop spans 13 amino acids. Germline V gives CDR1 SGHVS, CDR2 FNYEAQ. CDR3 amino acids: CASSLNRDYEQYF. The CDR3 DNA reads as TGTGCCAGCAGCTTGAATAGGGACTACGAGCAGTACTTC.